These T cell receptor beta chains were read from a single sample in a study of blood T cell repertoires in COVID-19. Data came from immunoSEQ multiplex PCR; TCRdb stores just in-frame clones and leaves some out. This sample yields 250,000 to 400,000 clones, of which about nine tenths are seen a single time; 1% belongs to the top ten. Sequencing used peripheral blood. These receptor sequences come from a man aged 50-60 years with active or convalescent COVID-19. Both conserved end residues are part of each CDR3. A D gene is named only where the DNA matches it firmly. Some rows mark clone size as missing; the rest say once, few, many or name a class of expanded clone.

D gene	clone size	V gene	J gene	CDR3 protein	CDR3 DNA
-	-	TRBV29-1	TRBJ1-1	CSAGKTGENRPNTEAFF	TGCAGCGCTGGTAAGACAGGCGAAAACCGACCGAACACTGAAGCTTTCTTT
TRBD1	-	TRBV18	TRBJ1-3	CASSPDRVSGNTIYF	TGTGCCAGCTCACCTGACAGGGTCTCTGGAAACACCATATATTTT
TRBD1	-	TRBV4-3	TRBJ2-2	CASSRAGGQGTGELFF	TGCGCCAGCAGCCGAGCAGGGGGCCAAGGCACCGGGGAGCTGTTTTTT
-	-	TRBV24-1	TRBJ2-1	CATSDLYGGPYNEQFF	TGTGCCACCAGTGATTTATACGGGGGACCATACAATGAGCAGTTCTTC
TRBD2	-	TRBV2	TRBJ2-1	CASSPLGGRGNEQFF	TGTGCCAGCAGTCCCTTGGGGGGGAGGGGTAATGAGCAGTTCTTC
TRBD1	few	TRBV5-4	TRBJ2-7	CASSDKQGAGEQYF	TGTGCCAGCAGCGATAAGCAGGGGGCAGGGGAGCAGTACTTC
-	-	TRBV6-6	TRBJ1-3	CASSYSTGSGNTIYF	TGTGCCAGCAGTTACTCGACGGGGTCTGGAAACACCATATATTTT
-	-	TRBV7-2	TRBJ1-5	CASSPRGGNQPQHF	TGTGCCAGCAGCCCACGGGGGGGCAATCAGCCCCAGCATTTT
TRBD1	few	TRBV4-3	TRBJ1-4	CASSRHRDREEKLFF	TGCGCCAGCAGCCGTCACCGGGACAGGGAGGAAAAACTGTTTTTT
-	-	TRBV3-1/TRBV3-2	TRBJ1-1	CASSQRGTPEAFF	TGTGCCAGCAGCCAAAGGGGTACTCCTGAAGCTTTCTTT
TRBD2	-	TRBV5-1	TRBJ2-2	CASSFGSGSVELFF	TGCGCCAGCAGCTTTGGTAGCGGGAGTGTGGAGCTGTTTTTT
TRBD1	-	TRBV19	TRBJ1-1	CASSDSYRGGTEAFF	TGTGCCAGTAGCGATAGTTACAGGGGGGGCACTGAAGCTTTCTTT
-	-	TRBV5-8	TRBJ1-4	CASTGVSEKLFF	TGTGCCAGCACCGGAGTTAGCGAAAAACTGTTTTTT
TRBD1	-	TRBV18	TRBJ2-6	CASSPLQGASSGANVLTF	TGTGCCAGCTCACCCTTACAGGGGGCCAGCTCTGGGGCCAACGTCCTGACTTTC
-	-	TRBV11-3	TRBJ1-1	CASSAGRSNTEAFF	TGTGCCAGCAGCGCTGGCAGGTCGAACACTGAAGCTTTCTTT
TRBD1	-	TRBV18	TRBJ2-7	CASSRVSGGYEQYF	TGTGCCAGCTCCCGGGTTTCAGGGGGCTACGAGCAGTACTTC
-	-	TRBV28	TRBJ2-6	CASSFRQGSSGANVLTF	TGTGCCAGCAGTTTTAGGCAGGGCTCCTCTGGGGCCAACGTCCTGACTTTC
-	-	TRBV21-1	TRBJ2-3	CASSKDGSGRIPDTQYF	TGTGCCAGCAGCAAAGATGGTAGCGGGAGAATCCCCGATACGCAGTATTTT
-	-	TRBV6-2/TRBV6-3	TRBJ2-1	CASSPLSTSLVAEQFF	TGTGCCAGCAGCCCCCTATCGACTAGTTTAGTCGCTGAGCAGTTCTTC
-	-	TRBV5-6	TRBJ2-7	CASSPGGALSSYEQYF	TGTGCCAGCAGTCCTGGGGGGGCCCTAAGCTCCTACGAGCAGTACTTC
TRBD1	-	TRBV19	TRBJ1-5	CASSVTGGKQPQHF	TGTGCCAGTAGTGTAACAGGGGGTAAACAGCCCCAGCATTTT
-	few	TRBV11-2	TRBJ2-7	CASSSRRRFGAGEQYF	TGTGCCAGCAGCTCCAGACGGAGATTTGGAGCCGGTGAGCAGTACTTC
-	-	TRBV7-6	TRBJ2-5	CASSSRGAGETQYF	TGTGCCAGCAGTTCCCGGGGGGCAGGGGAGACCCAGTACTTC
-	-	TRBV18	TRBJ2-5	CASSRSGPTPGETQYF	TGTGCCAGCTCACGAAGCGGACCCACCCCGGGGGAGACCCAGTACTTC
TRBD1	-	TRBV11-2	TRBJ2-5	CASTPGQGAQETQYF	TGTGCCAGCACCCCCGGACAGGGGGCTCAAGAGACCCAGTACTTC
-	-	TRBV30	TRBJ1-2	CAWSTGPYGYTF	TGTGCCTGGAGTACAGGACCCTATGGCTACACCTTC
TRBD1	-	TRBV18	TRBJ1-1	CASSPMTGGEDTEAFF	TGTGCCAGCTCACCGATGACAGGGGGCGAAGACACTGAAGCTTTCTTT
-	-	TRBV28	TRBJ2-7	CASSLWESYEQYF	TGTGCCAGCAGTTTATGGGAGAGCTACGAGCAGTACTTC
-	-	TRBV2	TRBJ1-5	CASSESQYSNQPQHF	TGTGCCAGCAGTGAATCGCAGTATAGCAATCAGCCCCAGCATTTT
TRBD1	-	TRBV18	TRBJ1-4	CASSPMTGEKLFF	TGTGCCAGCTCACCGATGACAGGGGAAAAACTGTTTTTT
-	-	TRBV18	TRBJ1-2	CASSRDTPNYGYTF	TGTGCCAGCTCCCGGGATACCCCTAACTATGGCTACACCTTC
-	-	TRBV19	TRBJ1-3	CASSSRLEDTIYF	TGTGCCAGTAGTTCCCGACTGGAGGACACCATATATTTT
-	-	TRBV7-2	TRBJ1-3	CASSRGTGNTIYF	TGTGCCAGCAGTAGAGGAACTGGAAACACCATATATTTT
TRBD1	once	TRBV27	TRBJ1-6	CASSFGTGSSPLHF	TGTGCCAGCAGTTTCGGGACAGGAAGTTCACCCCTCCACTTT
-	-	TRBV2	TRBJ2-5	CASRGMGEETQYF	TGTGCCAGCAGGGGTATGGGAGAAGAGACCCAGTACTTC
TRBD1	-	TRBV19	TRBJ1-6	CASTRTGRNSPLHF	TGTGCCAGTACCCGGACAGGGAGGAATTCACCCCTCCACTTT
TRBD2	-	TRBV12-3/TRBV12-4	TRBJ2-2	CASLAGADGELFF	TGTGCCAGCCTAGCGGGAGCGGACGGGGAGCTGTTTTTT
-	-	TRBV6-5	TRBJ1-3	CASSYSNRLPGSTIYF	TGTGCCAGCAGTTACTCTAACAGGCTGCCAGGAAGCACCATATATTTT
TRBD1	-	TRBV9	TRBJ1-2	CASRYRDRVGYTF	TGTGCCAGCAGGTACCGGGACAGGGTTGGCTACACCTTC
-	-	TRBV6-5	TRBJ2-7	CASSYTDTYEQYF	TGTGCCAGCAGTTACACTGACACCTACGAGCAGTACTTC
TRBD1	-	TRBV7-9	TRBJ1-1	CASSLSRGRLKNTEAFF	TGTGCCAGCAGCTTAAGCAGGGGGCGCTTGAAGAACACTGAAGCTTTCTTT
-	-	TRBV27	TRBJ2-1	CATLAKRKLYNEQFF	TGTGCCACCCTAGCTAAAAGGAAGCTCTACAATGAGCAGTTCTTC
-	-	TRBV5-1	TRBJ2-2	CASSFVTGDTGELFF	TGCGCCAGCAGCTTCGTCACGGGAGACACCGGGGAGCTGTTTTTT
TRBD1	-	TRBV7-6	TRBJ1-4	CASSPGQGAIEKLFF	TGTGCCAGCAGCCCGGGACAGGGGGCTATCGAAAAACTGTTTTTT
-	-	TRBV6-1	TRBJ2-1	CASSRNREGNEQFF	TGTGCCAGCAGTAGAAACAGGGAAGGAAATGAGCAGTTCTTC
TRBD1	-	TRBV3-1/TRBV3-2	TRBJ1-1	CASSQGHRGNGFF	TGTGCCAGCAGCCAAGGACACAGGGGGAATGGTTTCTTT
TRBD1	-	TRBV19	TRBJ1-5	CASRRGQGRNQPQHF	TGTGCCAGTCGTCGGGGACAGGGCCGCAATCAGCCCCAGCATTTT
-	-	TRBV11-2	TRBJ1-1	CASTPWGGGMNTEAFF	TGTGCCAGCACCCCGTGGGGTGGGGGCATGAACACTGAAGCTTTCTTT
-	-	TRBV28	TRBJ2-7	CASSFDREVPSYEQYF	TGTGCCAGCAGTTTCGACAGGGAGGTGCCCTCCTACGAGCAGTACTTC
TRBD2	-	TRBV6-5	TRBJ2-3	CASMREGRTDTQYF	TGTGCCAGCATGCGGGAGGGTCGCACAGATACGCAGTATTTT
-	-	TRBV7-9	TRBJ2-1	CASSLAVVTTTPNEQFF	TGTGCCAGCAGCTTAGCCGTAGTTACCACCACTCCCAATGAGCAGTTCTTC
TRBD1	-	TRBV9	TRBJ1-2	CASSNNGGTGYGYTF	TGTGCCAGCTCCAATAATGGGGGGACAGGCTATGGCTACACCTTC
-	-	TRBV27	TRBJ1-2	CASSLVRNGNYGYTF	TGTGCCAGCAGTTTAGTGAGGAACGGAAACTATGGCTACACCTTC
-	-	TRBV27	TRBJ1-2	CASSLAGGAGGYTF	TGTGCCAGCAGTTTGGCGGGGGGGGCGGGAGGCTACACCTTC
TRBD1	-	TRBV24-1	TRBJ1-1	CATSDSGTGVNTEAFF	TGTGCCACCAGTGATTCAGGGACAGGGGTGAACACTGAAGCTTTCTTT
-	-	TRBV5-1	TRBJ2-5	CASSLGRQGYQETQYF	TGCGCCAGCAGCTTGGGCCGGCAGGGATACCAAGAGACCCAGTACTTC
TRBD2	-	TRBV4-1	TRBJ2-1	CASSQVGLAGRHEQFF	TGCGCCAGCAGCCAGGTGGGACTAGCGGGAAGGCATGAGCAGTTCTTC
TRBD1	-	TRBV10-3	TRBJ1-2	CAIRSTGDYYGYTF	TGTGCCATCAGGTCAACAGGGGATTACTATGGCTACACCTTC
TRBD1	once	TRBV28	TRBJ1-1	CASSTPYRGNTEAFF	TGTGCCAGCAGCACACCGTACAGGGGGAACACTGAAGCTTTCTTT
TRBD1	-	TRBV3-1/TRBV3-2	TRBJ1-4	CASSPNAGGKLFF	TGTGCCAGCAGCCCTAACGCAGGGGGAAAACTGTTTTTT